The present TCR beta chain was sequenced within a study of human thymus T cells. Study-wide findings and caveats: There appeared to be biased usage of V and J genes in thymic and blood repertoires.

The CDR3 contains 20 residues. J gave up 2 bases and V 7 bases, and 22 bases lay outside the gene matches. Germline V gives CDR1 SQVTM, CDR2 ANQGSEA. Among the donors, all were healthy Finnish infants having corrective surgery for congenital heart defects. An approximately 0.5-1 mL peripheral blood aliquot was taken intraoperatively from four of eight donors. Blood DNA came from all available leukocytes, not a fixed cell number. To note about this clone: Its target is not known.

Libraries were prepared by immunoSEQ multiplex PCR; TCRdb keeps only in-frame clonotypes and omits some of them. This sample has tens of thousands of clones, with around 93% found just once. The sequencing sample was made of blood. The chain links TRBV29-1 to TRBJ2-5; the match to TRBD2 covers 13 bases. The TCR originated in a girl in the first two years of life with a congenital heart defect but otherwise immunologically healthy. CDR3 in DNA: TGCAGCGAAGAGGGACTAGCGGGACTTTGGGCAGCCAATCGTCAAGAGACCCAGTACTTC. Protein product: CSEEGLAGLWAANRQETQYF.